The table lists the clone carrying this T cell receptor beta chain with a count of one. Its specificity is not known. These data belong to a study of shared clonotypes between healthy human individuals. Whole-study findings and limits: Larger richness was generally estimated for naive than memory subsets.

TCRdb keeps only in-frame clones here, not all; method: immunoSEQ multiplex PCR. Counted here are roughly 1,000,000 clones, about 80% occurring once; the ten biggest clones make up 0.55% to 0.7%. The length of the CDR3 is 15 residues. Germline V gene lookup returns CDR1 MNHEY and CDR2 SMNVEV (reference sequence). Trimming cost V 8 bases and J 6 bases; bases outside gene matches: 6. This TCR came from a man aged 18 to 30 in good health. Some clones in this sample may be carry-over from other donors' samples. Sample: memory CD4+ T cells from PBMCs. Subset meaning: CD45RA-negative fraction. V gene TRBV27 combines with J gene TRBJ2-2, with TRBD2 matching over 13 bases. CDR3 in amino acids: CASSTSGRVPGELFF. The CDR3 DNA reads TGTGCCAGCTCAACTAGCGGGAGGGTCCCCGGGGAGCTGTTTTTT.